This TCR beta chain came from a study of control samples from healthy donors and cancer patients. The CDR3 has 14 amino acids. The V end lost 6 bases, the J end lost 4 bases, and 15 bases lay between the germline ends. The germline V gene encodes CDR1 MNHNY and CDR2 SVGAGI (reference sequence). Libraries were prepared by immunoSEQ multiplex PCR; TCRdb keeps only in-frame clonotypes and omits some of them. The data show roughly 90,000 clones, 70% to 90% seen once. This chain uses TRBV6-6 with TRBJ1-2, with D possibly being TRBD1 (6 bases). This TCR derives from a woman in her forties or fifties with colorectal cancer. Material for sequencing was PBMCs. The CDR3 sequence: CASSQGLGTYGYTF. DNA of the CDR3: TGTGCCAGCAGCCAGGGGTTGGGTACCTATGGCTACACCTTC.